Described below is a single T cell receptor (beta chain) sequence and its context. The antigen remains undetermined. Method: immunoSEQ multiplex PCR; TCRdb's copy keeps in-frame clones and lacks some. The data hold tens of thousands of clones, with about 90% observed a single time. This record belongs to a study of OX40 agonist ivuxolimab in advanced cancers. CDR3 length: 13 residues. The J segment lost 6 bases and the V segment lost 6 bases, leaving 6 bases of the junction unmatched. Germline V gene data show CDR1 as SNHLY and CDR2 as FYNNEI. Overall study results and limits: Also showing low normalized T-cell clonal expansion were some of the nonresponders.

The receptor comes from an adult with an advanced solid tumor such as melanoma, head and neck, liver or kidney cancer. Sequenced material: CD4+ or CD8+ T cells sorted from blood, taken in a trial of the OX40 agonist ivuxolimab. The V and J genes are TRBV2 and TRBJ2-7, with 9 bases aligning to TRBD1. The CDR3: CASRTWTGVEQYF. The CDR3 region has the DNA TGTGCCAGCAGGACTTGGACAGGGGTCGAGCAGTACTTC.